This T cell receptor (beta chain) came from a study of T cells after yellow fever vaccination. TCRdb recomputed calls from the 5' RACE reads with MiXCR, one row per CDR3 protein. The sample records hundreds of thousands of distinct CDR3 sequences, approximately 13% being singletons. The CDR3 is made up of 16 amino acids. Losses at the gene ends were 3 bases for V and 3 bases for J; bases not matched to a gene: 4. The V gene's germline CDR1 is KGHDR and CDR2 SFDVKD. This chain joins TRBV24-1 and TRBJ2-1; TRBD2 agrees at 10 bases. The specimen comprised PBMCs, sampled on the day of the yellow fever booster vaccination. This clonotype originated in a man in his thirties or forties who received the YFV17D yellow fever vaccine. CDR3 DNA: TGTGCCACCAGTGATCCTAGCGGGAGAAACTACAATGAGCAGTTCTTC. Protein product: CATSDPSGRNYNEQFF.